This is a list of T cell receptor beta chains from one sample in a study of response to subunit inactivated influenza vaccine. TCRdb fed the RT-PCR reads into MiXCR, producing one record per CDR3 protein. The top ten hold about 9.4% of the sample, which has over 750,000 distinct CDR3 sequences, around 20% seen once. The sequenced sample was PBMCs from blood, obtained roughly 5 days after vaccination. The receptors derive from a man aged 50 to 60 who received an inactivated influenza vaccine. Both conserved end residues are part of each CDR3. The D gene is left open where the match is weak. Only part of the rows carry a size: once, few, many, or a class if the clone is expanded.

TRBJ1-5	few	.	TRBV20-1	TGCAGGGCCGTGGGTGGAGGGGGATATAGCAATCAGCCCCAGCATTTT	CRAVGGGGYSNQPQHF
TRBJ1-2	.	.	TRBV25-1	TGTGCCAGCAGTGAAAACCCCAGGTTTCATGGCTACACCTTC	CASSENPRFHGYTF
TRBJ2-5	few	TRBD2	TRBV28	TGTGCCAGCAGTTTAAGCGGGGGGAAGGGAGAGACCCAGTACTTC	CASSLSGGKGETQYF
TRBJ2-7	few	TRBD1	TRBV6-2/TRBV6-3	TGTGCCAGCAGGCTACAGGGGAATGGCGAGCAGTACTTC	CASRLQGNGEQYF
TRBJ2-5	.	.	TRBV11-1	TGTGCCAGCAGCTTAGGGTTCGGACAGCGAAAAGGAGGGGAGACCCAGTACTTC	CASSLGFGQRKGGETQYF
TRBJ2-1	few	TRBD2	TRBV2	TGTGCCAGCAGTGATGGGACTAGCGGGAAATATGAGCAGTTCTTC	CASSDGTSGKYEQFF
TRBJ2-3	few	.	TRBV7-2	TGTGCCAGCAGCACTGGACGAACAGATACGCAGTATTTT	CASSTGRTDTQYF
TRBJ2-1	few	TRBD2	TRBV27	TGTGCCAGCAGTGTTACCCTTACTAGCGGGAGTGGTGAGCAGTTCTTC	CASSVTLTSGSGEQFF
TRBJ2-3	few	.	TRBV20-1	TGCAGTGCTAGAGATCTTAGAGGGACACTTAGAGATACGCAGTATTTT	CSARDLRGTLRDTQYF
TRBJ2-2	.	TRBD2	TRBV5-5	TGTGCCAGCAGCCGGACTAGCGGGGGGGCCTACGGGGAGCTGTTTTTT	CASSRTSGGAYGELFF
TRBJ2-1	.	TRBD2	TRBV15	TGTGCCACCAGCAGAAAGACTAGCGGGAGAAACAATGAGCAGTTCTTC	CATSRKTSGRNNEQFF
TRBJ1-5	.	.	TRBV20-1	TGCAGTGCTCGGGTGGTGGCGTCTCCCTATCAGCCCCAGCATTTT	CSARVVASPYQPQHF
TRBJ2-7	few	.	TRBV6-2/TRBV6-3	TGTGCCAGCTCGGACGGTCCCTACGAGCAGTACTTC	CASSDGPYEQYF
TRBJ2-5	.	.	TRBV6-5	TGTGCCAGCAGTTACGGGGGGTCAACGGGGACCCAGTACTTC	CASSYGGSTGTQYF
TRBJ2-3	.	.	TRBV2	TGTGCCAGCGTTCGGACAGATACGCAGTATTTT	CASVRTDTQYF
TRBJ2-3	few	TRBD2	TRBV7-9	TGTGCCAGCAGCGTCCAGCTAGCGGGATTGACAGATACGCAGTATTTT	CASSVQLAGLTDTQYF
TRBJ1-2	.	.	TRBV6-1	TGTGCCAGCAGGACCAGGAACGACTATGGCTACACCTTC	CASRTRNDYGYTF
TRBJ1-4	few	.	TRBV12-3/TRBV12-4	TGTGCCAGCAGTTTAGGGGCTTTAGGGGAAAAACTGTTTTTT	CASSLGALGEKLFF
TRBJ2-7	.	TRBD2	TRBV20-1	TGCAGTGCTAGACGTGGGGGGGGATTACCCTACGAGCAGTACTTC	CSARRGGGLPYEQYF
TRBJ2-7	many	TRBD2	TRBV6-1	TGTGCCAGCAGTCCCGGACTAGCGGGGGCCTACGAGCAGTACTTC	CASSPGLAGAYEQYF
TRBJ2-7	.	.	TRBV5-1	TGCGCCAGCAGTACAAGCACTCTCGGCGAGCAGTACTTC	CASSTSTLGEQYF
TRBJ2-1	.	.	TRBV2	TGTGCCAGCTTTTCGTCTCGCGGCGACAATGAGCAGTTCTTC	CASFSSRGDNEQFF
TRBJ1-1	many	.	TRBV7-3	TGTGCCAGCAGCTCATTCCCGGGAACTGAAGCTTTCTTT	CASSSFPGTEAFF
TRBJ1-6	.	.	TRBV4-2	TGTGCCAGCAGCCAAGACAGGGCTGGCGGTTCACCCCTCCACTTT	CASSQDRAGGSPLHF
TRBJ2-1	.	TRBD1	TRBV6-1	TGTGCCAGCAGTGACCGACAGGGGTTCGGGTACAATGAGCAGTTCTTC	CASSDRQGFGYNEQFF
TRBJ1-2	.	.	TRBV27	TGTGCCAGCAGTCCCGCCAGGGGCTATGGCTACACCTTC	CASSPARGYGYTF
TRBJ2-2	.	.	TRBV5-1	TGCGCCAGCAGTTTCACGAGGAACCCTACGGGGGAGCTGTTTTTT	CASSFTRNPTGELFF
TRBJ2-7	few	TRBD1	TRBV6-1	TGTGCCAGCACAAAGACAGGGGACTCCTACGAGCAGTACTTC	CASTKTGDSYEQYF
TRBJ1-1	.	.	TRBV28	TGTGCCAGCATTACAAAGGGAGGCACTGAAGCTTTCTTT	CASITKGGTEAFF
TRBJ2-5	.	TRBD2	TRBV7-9	TGTGCCAGCAGCACGATAGCGGGGCTCCAAGAGACCCAGTACTTC	CASSTIAGLQETQYF
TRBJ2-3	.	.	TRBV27	TGTGCCAGCGGCTGGGGGGCAAGTAGCACAGATACGCAGTATTTT	CASGWGASSTDTQYF
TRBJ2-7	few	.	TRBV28	TGTGCCAGCAGCTACGGTATTTCAAATCCGTACTTC	CASSYGISNPYF
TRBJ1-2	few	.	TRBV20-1	TGCAGTGCTAGACAGGGTAGGGGCTATGGCTACACCTTC	CSARQGRGYGYTF
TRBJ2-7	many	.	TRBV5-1	TGCGCCAGCAGCTTGAAGTGGGGGCAGTACGAGCAGTACTTC	CASSLKWGQYEQYF
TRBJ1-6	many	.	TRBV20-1	TGCAGTGCTAGGACAGGAGGTGGCCAAGGGGGAAATTCACCCCTCCACTTT	CSARTGGGQGGNSPLHF
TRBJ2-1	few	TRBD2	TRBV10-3	TGTGCCATCAGTGGGACTAGCATCAATGAGCAGTTCTTC	CAISGTSINEQFF
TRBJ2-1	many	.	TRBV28	TGTGCCAGCAGTTTATACGGCGGTTACAATGAGCAGTTCTTC	CASSLYGGYNEQFF
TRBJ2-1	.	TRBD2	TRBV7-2	TGTGCCAGCAACCTATCTCCCGGGGGGGCTTATGAGCAGTTCTTC	CASNLSPGGAYEQFF
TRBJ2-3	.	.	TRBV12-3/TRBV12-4	TGTGCCAGCAGTTCCCAAGAGAATAGCACAGATACGCAGTATTTT	CASSSQENSTDTQYF
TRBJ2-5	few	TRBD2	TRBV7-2	TGTGCCAGCAGCTTCGGGACTAGCGGAAAAGAGACCCAGTACTTC	CASSFGTSGKETQYF
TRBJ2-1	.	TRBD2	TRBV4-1	TGCGCCAGCAGCTTACCTAGCGGGGGCTCCTACAATGAGCAGTTCTTC	CASSLPSGGSYNEQFF
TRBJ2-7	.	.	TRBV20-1	TGCAGTGCTAGCTCGCAGGGGGGGACCCACGAGCAGTACTTC	CSASSQGGTHEQYF
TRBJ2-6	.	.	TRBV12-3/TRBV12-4	TGTGCCAGCAGTTTATCCGCCTCTGGGGCCAACGTCCTGACTTTC	CASSLSASGANVLTF
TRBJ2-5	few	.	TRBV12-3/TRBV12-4	TGTGCCAGCAGTTTTTCGCCTAGCCGCGGGACCCAGTACTTC	CASSFSPSRGTQYF
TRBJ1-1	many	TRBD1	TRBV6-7	TGTGCCAGCAGTTACCGGGACAGGCAGAACACTGAAGCTTTCTTT	CASSYRDRQNTEAFF